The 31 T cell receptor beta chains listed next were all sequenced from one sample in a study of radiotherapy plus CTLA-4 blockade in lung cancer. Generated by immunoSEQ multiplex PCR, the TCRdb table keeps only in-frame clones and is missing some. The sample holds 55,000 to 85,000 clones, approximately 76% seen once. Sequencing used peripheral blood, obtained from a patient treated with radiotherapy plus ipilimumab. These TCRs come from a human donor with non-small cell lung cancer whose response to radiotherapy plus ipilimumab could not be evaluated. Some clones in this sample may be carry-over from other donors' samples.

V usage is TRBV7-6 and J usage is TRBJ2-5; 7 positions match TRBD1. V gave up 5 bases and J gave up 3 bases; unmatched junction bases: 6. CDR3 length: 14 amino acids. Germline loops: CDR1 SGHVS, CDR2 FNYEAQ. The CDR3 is CASSPRTGKETQYF. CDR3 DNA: TGTGCCAGCAGCCCACGGACAGGAAAAGAGACCCAGTACTTC.

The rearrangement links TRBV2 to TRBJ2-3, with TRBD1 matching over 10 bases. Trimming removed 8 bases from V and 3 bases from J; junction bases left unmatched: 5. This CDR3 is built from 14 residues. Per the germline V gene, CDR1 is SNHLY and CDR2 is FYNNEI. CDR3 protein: CASGGDRGTDTQYF. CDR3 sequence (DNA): TGTGCCAGCGGGGGGGACAGGGGAACAGATACGCAGTATTTT.

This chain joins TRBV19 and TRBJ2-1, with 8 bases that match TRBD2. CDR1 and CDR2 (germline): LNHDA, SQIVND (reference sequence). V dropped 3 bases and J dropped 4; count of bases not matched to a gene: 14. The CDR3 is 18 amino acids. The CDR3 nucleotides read TGTGCCAGTAGTATTCGGGGGGGGGCCTCCCTGATTTACAATGAGCAGTTCTTC. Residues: CASSIRGGASLIYNEQFF.

CDR3 loop: CASNKPDGAAQETQYF. The DNA for the CDR3 is TGCGCCAGCAACAAACCTGATGGGGCAGCCCAAGAGACCCAGTACTTC. The gene calls are TRBV5-1 and TRBJ2-5; the D gene is possibly TRBD1 (5 bases). Germline V CDR1 and CDR2: SGHRS, YFSETQ. Trimming took 6 bases from V and 1 from J, leaving 19 bases between them. The CDR3 length is 16 residues.

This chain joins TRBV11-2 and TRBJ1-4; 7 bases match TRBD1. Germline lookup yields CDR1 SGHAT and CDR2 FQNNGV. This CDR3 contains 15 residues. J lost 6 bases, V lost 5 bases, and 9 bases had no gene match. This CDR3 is CASSPPDRTYEKLFF. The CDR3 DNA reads TGTGCCAGCAGCCCTCCGGACAGGACCTATGAAAAACTGTTTTTT.

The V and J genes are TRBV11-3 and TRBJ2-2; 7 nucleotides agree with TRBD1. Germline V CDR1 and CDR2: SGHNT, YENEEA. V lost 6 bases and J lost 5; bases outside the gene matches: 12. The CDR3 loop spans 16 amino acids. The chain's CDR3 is CASSHTLRQGTGELFF. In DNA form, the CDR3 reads TGTGCCAGCAGTCACACATTACGACAGGGAACCGGGGAGCTGTTTTTT.

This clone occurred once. CDR3 DNA sequence: TGCGCCAGCAGCTTGTCCGGGGGGTGGACTGAAGCTTTCTTT. It encodes CASSLSGGWTEAFF. The rearrangement uses TRBV5-1 and TRBJ1-1; D is possibly TRBD1 (5 bases). The CDR3 sequence is 14 residues long. CDR1 and CDR2 (germline): SGHRS, YFSETQ. V lost 1 base and J 5 bases, leaving 12 bases between the germline ends.

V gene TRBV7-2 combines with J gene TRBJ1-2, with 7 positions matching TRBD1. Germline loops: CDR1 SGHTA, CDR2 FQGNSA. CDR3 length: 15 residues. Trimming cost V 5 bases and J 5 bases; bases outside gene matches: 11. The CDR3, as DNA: TGTGCCAGCAGCGCAGCTGAGGGGGCGCGGTATGGCTACACCTTC. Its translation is CASSAAEGARYGYTF.

In DNA, the CDR3 is TGTGCCAGCAGTTACGATAGGGGCCCTTCCTACGAGCAGTACTTC. It yields the protein CASSYDRGPSYEQYF. The chain has TRBV6-5 and TRBJ2-7, with D perhaps matching TRBD1 (5 bases). V lost 2 bases and J 1 base, leaving 12 bases between the germline ends. There are 15 residues in the CDR3. CDR1 is MNHEY, CDR2 SVGAGI, per germline.

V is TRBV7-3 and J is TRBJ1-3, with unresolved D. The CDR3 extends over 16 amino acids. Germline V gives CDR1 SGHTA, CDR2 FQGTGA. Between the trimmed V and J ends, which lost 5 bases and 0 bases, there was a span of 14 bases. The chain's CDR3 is CASSPLAASSGNTIYF. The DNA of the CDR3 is TGTGCCAGCAGCCCCCTCGCGGCGAGCTCTGGAAACACCATATATTTT.

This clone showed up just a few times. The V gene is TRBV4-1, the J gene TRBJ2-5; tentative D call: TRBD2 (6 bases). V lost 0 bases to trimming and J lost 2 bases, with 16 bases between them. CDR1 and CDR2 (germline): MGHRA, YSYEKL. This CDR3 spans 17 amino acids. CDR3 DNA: TGCGCCAGCAGCCAAGAAGCATCGCAGGGAGGACAAGAGACCCAGTACTTC. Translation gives CASSQEASQGGQETQYF.

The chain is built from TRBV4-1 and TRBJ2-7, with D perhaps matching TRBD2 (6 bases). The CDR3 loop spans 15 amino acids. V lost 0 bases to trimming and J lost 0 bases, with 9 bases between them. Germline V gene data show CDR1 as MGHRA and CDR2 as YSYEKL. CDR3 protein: CASSQESGGSYEQYF. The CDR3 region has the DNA TGCGCCAGCAGCCAAGAATCCGGGGGCTCCTACGAGCAGTACTTC.

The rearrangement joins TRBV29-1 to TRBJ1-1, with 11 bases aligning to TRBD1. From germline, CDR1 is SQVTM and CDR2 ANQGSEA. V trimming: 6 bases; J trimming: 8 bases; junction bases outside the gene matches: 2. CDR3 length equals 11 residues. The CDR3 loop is CSVGQGAEAFF. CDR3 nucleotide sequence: TGCAGCGTCGGACAGGGGGCCGAAGCTTTCTTT.

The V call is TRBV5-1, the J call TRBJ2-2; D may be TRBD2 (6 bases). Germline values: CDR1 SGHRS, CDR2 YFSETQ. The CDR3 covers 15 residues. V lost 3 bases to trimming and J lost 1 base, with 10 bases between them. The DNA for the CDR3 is TGCGCCAGCAGCTACCGGGGGTTGAACACCGGGGAGCTGTTTTTT. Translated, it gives CASSYRGLNTGELFF.

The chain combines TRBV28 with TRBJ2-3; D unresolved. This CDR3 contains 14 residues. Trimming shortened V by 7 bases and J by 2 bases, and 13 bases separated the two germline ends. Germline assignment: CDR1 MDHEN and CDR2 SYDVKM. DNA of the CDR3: TGTGCCAGCACTCGGTCCCCCTTCACAGATACGCAGTATTTT. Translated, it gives CASTRSPFTDTQYF.

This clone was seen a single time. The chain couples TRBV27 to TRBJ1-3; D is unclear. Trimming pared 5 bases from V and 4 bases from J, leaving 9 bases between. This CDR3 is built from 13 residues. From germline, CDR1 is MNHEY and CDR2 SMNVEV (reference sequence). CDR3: CASSTDWGNTIYF. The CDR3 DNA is TGTGCCAGCAGTACGGACTGGGGAAACACCATATATTTT.

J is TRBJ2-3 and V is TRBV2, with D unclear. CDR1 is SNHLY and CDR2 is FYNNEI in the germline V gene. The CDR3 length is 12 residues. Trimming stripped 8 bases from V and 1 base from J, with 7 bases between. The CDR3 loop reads CASAARTDTQYF. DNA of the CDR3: TGTGCCAGCGCGGCCCGCACAGATACGCAGTATTTT.

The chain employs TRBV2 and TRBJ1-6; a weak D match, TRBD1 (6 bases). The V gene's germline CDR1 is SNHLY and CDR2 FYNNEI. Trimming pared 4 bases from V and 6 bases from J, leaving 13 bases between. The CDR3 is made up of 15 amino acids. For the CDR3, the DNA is TGTGCCAGCAGTGCCCAGGGGAGCGGTAATTCACCCCTCCACTTT. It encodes CASSAQGSGNSPLHF.

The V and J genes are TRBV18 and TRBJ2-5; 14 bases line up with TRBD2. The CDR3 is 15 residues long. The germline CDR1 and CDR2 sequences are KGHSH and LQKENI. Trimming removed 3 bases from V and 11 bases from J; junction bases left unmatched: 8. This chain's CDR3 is CASSPTSGGAGEQYF. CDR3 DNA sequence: TGTGCCAGCTCACCGACTAGCGGGGGGGCCGGAGAGCAGTACTTC.

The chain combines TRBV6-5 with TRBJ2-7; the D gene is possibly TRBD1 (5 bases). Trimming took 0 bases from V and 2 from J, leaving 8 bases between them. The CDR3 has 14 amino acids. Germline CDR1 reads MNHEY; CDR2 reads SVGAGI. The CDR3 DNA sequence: TGTGCCAGCAGTTACTCGACAGACCCCTACGAGCAGTACTTC. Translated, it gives CASSYSTDPYEQYF.

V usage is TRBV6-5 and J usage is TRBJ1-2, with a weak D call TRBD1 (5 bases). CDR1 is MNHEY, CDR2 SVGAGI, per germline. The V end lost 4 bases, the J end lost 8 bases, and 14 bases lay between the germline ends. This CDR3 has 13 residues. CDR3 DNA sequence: TGTGCCAGCAGTTCGGGACTACCCGAAGGCTACACCTTC. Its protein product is CASSSGLPEGYTF.

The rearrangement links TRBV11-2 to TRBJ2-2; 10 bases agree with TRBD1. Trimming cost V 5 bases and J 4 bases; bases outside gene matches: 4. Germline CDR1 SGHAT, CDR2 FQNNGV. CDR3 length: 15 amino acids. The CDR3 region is CASSPRDRGTGELFF. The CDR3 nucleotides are TGTGCCAGCAGCCCACGGGACAGGGGCACCGGGGAGCTGTTTTTT.

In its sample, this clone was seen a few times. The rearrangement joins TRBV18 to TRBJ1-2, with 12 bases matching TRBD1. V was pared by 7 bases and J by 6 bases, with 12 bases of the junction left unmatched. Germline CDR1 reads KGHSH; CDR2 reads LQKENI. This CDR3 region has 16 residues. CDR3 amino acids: CASWPGQGAQVNGYTF. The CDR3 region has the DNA TGTGCCAGCTGGCCGGGACAGGGGGCGCAGGTTAATGGCTACACCTTC.

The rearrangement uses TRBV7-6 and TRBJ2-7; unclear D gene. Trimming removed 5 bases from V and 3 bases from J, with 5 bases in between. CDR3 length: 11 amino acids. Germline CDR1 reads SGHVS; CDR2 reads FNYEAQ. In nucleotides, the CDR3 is TGTGCCAGCAGCCAGCGCTACGAGCAGTACTTC. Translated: CASSQRYEQYF.

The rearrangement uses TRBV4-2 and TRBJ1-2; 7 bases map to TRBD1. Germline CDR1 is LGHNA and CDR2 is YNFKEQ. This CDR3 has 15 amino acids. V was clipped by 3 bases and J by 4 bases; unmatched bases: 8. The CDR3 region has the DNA TGTGCCAGCAGCCAGGAGGGACAGACCAGCTATGGCTACACCTTC. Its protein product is CASSQEGQTSYGYTF.

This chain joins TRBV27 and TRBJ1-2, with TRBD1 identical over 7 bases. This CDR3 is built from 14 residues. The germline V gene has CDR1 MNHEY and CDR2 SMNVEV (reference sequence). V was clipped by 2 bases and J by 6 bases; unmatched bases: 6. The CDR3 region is CASSLSPGTDGYTF. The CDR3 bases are TGTGCCAGCAGTTTAAGCCCCGGGACAGATGGCTACACCTTC.

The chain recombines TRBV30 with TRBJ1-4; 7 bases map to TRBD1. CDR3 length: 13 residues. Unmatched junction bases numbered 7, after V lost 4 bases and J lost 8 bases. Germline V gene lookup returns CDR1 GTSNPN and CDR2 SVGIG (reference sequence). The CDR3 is CAWTQGLGEKLFF. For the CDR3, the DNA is TGTGCCTGGACACAGGGGTTAGGGGAAAAACTGTTTTTT.

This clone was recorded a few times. CDR3: CASLGDKVYQPQHF. The CDR3 bases are TGTGCCAGCCTCGGGGATAAGGTGTATCAGCCCCAGCATTTT. The V gene is TRBV28, the J gene TRBJ1-5, with D unresolved. The CDR3 covers 14 residues. V lost 8 bases, J lost 5 bases, and 16 bases lay in between. In germline, CDR1 is MDHEN, CDR2 SYDVKM.

The CDR3: CASGSYEQYF. CDR3 sequence (DNA): TGTGCCAGCGGGAGCTACGAGCAGTACTTC. V usage is TRBV6-6 and J usage is TRBJ2-7; D might be TRBD2 (5 bases). Germline lookup yields CDR1 MNHNY and CDR2 SVGAGI (reference sequence). This CDR3 spans 10 amino acids. Trimming pared 8 bases from V and 3 bases from J, leaving 5 bases between.

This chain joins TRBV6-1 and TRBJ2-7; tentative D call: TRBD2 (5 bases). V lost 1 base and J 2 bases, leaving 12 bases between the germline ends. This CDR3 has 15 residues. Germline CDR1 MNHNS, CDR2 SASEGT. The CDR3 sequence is CASSEGGHLTYEQYF. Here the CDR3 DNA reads TGTGCCAGCAGTGAAGGAGGGCACCTCACCTACGAGCAGTACTTC.

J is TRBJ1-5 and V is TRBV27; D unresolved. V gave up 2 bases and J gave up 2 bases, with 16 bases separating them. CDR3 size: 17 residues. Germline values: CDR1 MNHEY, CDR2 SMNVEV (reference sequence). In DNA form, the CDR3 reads TGTGCCAGCAGTTTAAAGGGATGGGAGTCCGGCAATCAGCCCCAGCATTTT. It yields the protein CASSLKGWESGNQPQHF.